This TCR beta chain was identified in a study of blood T cell repertoires in COVID-19. Overall study: Acute and convalescent COVID-19 specimens originated in the United States, Italy and Spain. Sources were T cells, B-cell-depleted T cells, or PBMCs; the material itself was cDNA or gDNA.

How the authors handled the data: Nucleated cell number was recorded as an estimate derived from reference gene primer amplification. The table came from immunoSEQ multiplex PCR; TCRdb's copy has only in-frame clones and leaves some out. V and J calls plus clone size are reproduced from that table; the DNA served to infer D and trimming. Here the sample spans 300,000 or so clones, roughly 80% being singletons. The CDR3 runs 15 residues. V lost 0 bases to trimming and J lost 1 base, with 9 bases between them. CDR1 is SGDLS, CDR2 YYNGEE, per germline. The sequence derives from a woman aged 45-65 years with active or convalescent COVID-19. This chain uses TRBV9 with TRBJ2-3; no clear D. The material sequenced was peripheral blood. The CDR3 sequence: CASSVAGFRTDTQYF. The CDR3, as DNA: TGTGCCAGCAGCGTAGCCGGGTTTCGCACAGATACGCAGTATTTT.